This T cell receptor (beta chain) was recorded in a study of T cell responses to AZD1222 COVID-19 vaccine (dated by TCRdb to about 2021). Study-level background: AZD1222 recipients with second doses at about 4 weeks or about 12 weeks were pooled, because spike-specific TCR depth and breadth did not differ between schedules. A total of about 230 trial participants underwent TCR sequencing, of whom around 200 received two doses of AZD1222 and 26 received two doses of the MenACWY control vaccine. Trial participants were enrolled by age into subgroups of 18-55, 56-69 and 70-plus years, and 148, 28 and 57 TCR-sequenced participants, respectively, were included in these subgroups.

In the germline V gene, CDR1 corresponds to SNHLY and CDR2 to FYNNEI. At the junction V is shortened by 5 bases and J by 5 bases; bases outside the gene matches: 4. Reading from cysteine to phenylalanine, the CDR3 counts 15 amino acids. Just the 45-base CDR3 DNA is kept, in frame starting at base 1. This clone has just one count. This receptor's antigen is unknown. No qualities accompany the bases; no much larger clone lies one base away. The CDR3 regions of human TCRbeta chains were subjected to immunosequencing. Processing in the source paper ran as follows. TCRs in the repertoires were matched against a reference library of SARS-CoV-2-specific TCRs that had been generated with the MIRA antigen-specificity platform. Breadth was defined as the fraction of unique TCRs that were SARS-CoV-2-associated. Depth was defined as the fraction of total T cells that were SARS-CoV-2-associated. Using the MIRA data, every spike-specific TCR was mapped to the spike region that the TCR reacted to and assigned to either a CD4 or a CD8 class. Log10-transformed breadth and depth values were compared by one-way ANOVA with Sidak's multiple comparisons tests. This is the immuneACCESS table as TCRdb keeps it, with only in-frame sequences that have V and J called. A part of the clones is gone; compared with another copy, unresolved V genes explain less than half, and the rest is unexplained. That table is the source of V, J and clone size, and D and trimming were worked out from the DNA. The sample table shows 150,000 to 180,000 clones, and about 85% are seen once. The ten largest clones represent around 3% of the sample.

In light of the paper, this sample's time point label describes: baseline before first vaccination. Vaccinee samples were obtained from the UK trials COV001 and COV002, which included a single-blind randomized controlled phase 2/3 trial of AZD1222 (ChAdOx1 nCoV-19) in healthy adults. For TCRbeta chain sequencing, PBMC samples were collected from trial participants at day 0 and at day 28 after the second dose. Paper-wide results and their limitations: Reportedly, close to half of the unique spike-specific TCRs recognized epitopes lying outside the regions that are mutated in the B.1.351 and B.1.1.7 variants. The vaccine-associated CD4 TCRs covered the entire spike protein, and the dominant responses fell in regions 160-218 and 743-854. No day 14 peak-response samples were available, so repertoires were characterized only after the peak T cell response. The 56-69-year group was small, and its depth increase did not reach significance, likely because of low power. Conclusions about previously exposed vaccinees were limited because only six AZD1222 recipients were SARS-CoV-2 seropositive at baseline. Spike-specific TCR breadth and depth rose significantly after two AZD1222 doses compared with day 0 and with MenACWY recipients. Most participants were white British and females outnumbered males, and the authors suggested that clonal diversity may have been underestimated.

The TCR originated in an adult in good health. The sequencing here drew on peripheral blood, taken on day 0 of AZD1222 vaccination. The V gene is TRBV2 and the J gene is TRBJ1-4; the junction holds 11 bases that match TRBD1. The DNA reads as follows: TGTGCCAGCAGTAGGGACAGGGGGATGAATGAAAAACTGTTTTTT. Translated, it gives CASSRDRGMNEKLFF.